This T cell receptor beta chain originates from a study of T-cell reconstitution after alpha-beta-depleted transplantation in children. General study findings and limits: Diversity of TCRbeta at day 60 was high in some patients, arising from surviving recipient T cells and thymic progenitors. Several hundred rapidly expanded clones from non-depleted graft cells reportedly supplied alpha-beta T cells about two months post-transplant. T-cell numbers and diversity, one year after transplant, stemmed largely from T cells that were newly produced.

During its preparation, the TCRbeta library received unique molecular identifiers. One entry per CDR3 protein results from TCRdb running MiXCR on the PCR reads. This sample yields about 150,000 distinct CDR3 sequences, of which around 10% are seen a single time; 15% to 20% belongs to the top ten. The CDR3 is made up of 14 amino acids. Germline CDR1 MGHRA, CDR2 YSYEKL. The V and J ends lost 3 bases and 4 bases respectively, with 12 bases between them. The sample holds a few counts of this clonotype. Its matching antigen is unknown. The source of this sequence is a female patient aged 2 to 10 who had a stem cell transplant for congenital amegakaryocytic thrombocytopenia, so the T cells may come from the graft donor. The gene calls are TRBV4-1 and TRBJ1-2; weak D call: TRBD1 (6 bases). This specimen consisted of PBMCs, mostly from graft donor cells, obtained 180 days after TCRalphabeta/CD19-depleted stem cell transplant. CDR3 sequence (DNA): TGCGCCAGCAGCCAGATAACAGGGTTCTATGGCTACACCTTC. Its protein product is CASSQITGFYGYTF.